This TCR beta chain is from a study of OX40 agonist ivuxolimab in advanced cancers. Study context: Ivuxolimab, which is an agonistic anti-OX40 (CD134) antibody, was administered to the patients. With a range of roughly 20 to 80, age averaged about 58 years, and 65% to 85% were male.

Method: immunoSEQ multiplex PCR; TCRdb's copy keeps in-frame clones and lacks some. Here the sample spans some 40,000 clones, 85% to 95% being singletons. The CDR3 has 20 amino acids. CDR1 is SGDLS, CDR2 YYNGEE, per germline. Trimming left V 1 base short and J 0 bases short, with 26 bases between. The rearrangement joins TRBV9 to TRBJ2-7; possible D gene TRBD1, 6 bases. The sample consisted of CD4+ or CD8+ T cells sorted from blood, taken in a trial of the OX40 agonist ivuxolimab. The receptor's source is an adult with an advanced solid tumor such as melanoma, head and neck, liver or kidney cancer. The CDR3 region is CASSVSGTKRLGDLSYEQYF. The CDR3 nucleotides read TGTGCCAGCAGCGTAAGTGGGACAAAACGCTTGGGGGACCTCTCCTACGAGCAGTACTTC.